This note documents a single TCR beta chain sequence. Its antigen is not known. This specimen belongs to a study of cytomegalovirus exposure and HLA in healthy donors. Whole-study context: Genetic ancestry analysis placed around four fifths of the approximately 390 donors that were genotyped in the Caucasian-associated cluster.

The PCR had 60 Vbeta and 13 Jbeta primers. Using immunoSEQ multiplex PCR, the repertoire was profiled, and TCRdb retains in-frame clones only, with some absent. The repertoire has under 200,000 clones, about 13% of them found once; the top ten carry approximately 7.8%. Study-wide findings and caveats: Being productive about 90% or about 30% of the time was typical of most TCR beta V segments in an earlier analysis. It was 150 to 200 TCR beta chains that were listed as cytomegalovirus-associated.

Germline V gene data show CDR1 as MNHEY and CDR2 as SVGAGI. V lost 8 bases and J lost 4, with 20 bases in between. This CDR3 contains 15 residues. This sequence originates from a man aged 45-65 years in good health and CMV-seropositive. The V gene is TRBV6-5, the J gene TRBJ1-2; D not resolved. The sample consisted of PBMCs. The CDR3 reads CASCIYPGFVYGYTF. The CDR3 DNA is TGTGCCAGCTGCATCTATCCGGGGTTCGTCTATGGCTACACCTTC.